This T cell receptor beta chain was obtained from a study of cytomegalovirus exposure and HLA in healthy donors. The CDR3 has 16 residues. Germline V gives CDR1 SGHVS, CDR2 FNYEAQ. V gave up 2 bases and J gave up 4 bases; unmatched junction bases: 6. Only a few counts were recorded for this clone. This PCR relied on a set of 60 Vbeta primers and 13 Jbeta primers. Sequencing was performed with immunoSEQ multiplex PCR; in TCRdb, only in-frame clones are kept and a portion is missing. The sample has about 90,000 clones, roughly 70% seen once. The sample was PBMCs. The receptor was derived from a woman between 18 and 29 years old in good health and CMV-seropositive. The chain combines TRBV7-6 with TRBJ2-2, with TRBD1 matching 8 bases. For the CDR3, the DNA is TGTGCCAGCAGCTTACAACCCGGGACAGGCACCGGGGAGCTGTTTTTT. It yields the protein CASSLQPGTGTGELFF.